The text below deals with one T cell receptor beta chain. Its matching antigen is unknown. The sample is drawn from a study of human T cells and chemical hapten exposure. Study details: Patients additionally received therapeutic doses of diphenylcyclopropenone on the scalp once a week, and this continued throughout the roughly 25-week study. Chiefly women, the patients showed alopecia areata, totalis or universalis. Study-level findings and limits: Controls formed significantly fewer large CDR3 similarity clusters than expanded TCRs did.

Time point specified: patch test 1, 2 weeks after DPC sensitization. Treatment noted: therapeutic diphenylcyclopropenone sensitization with weekly scalp DPC. Blood sampling occurred before each patch-test application. MiXCR, applied by TCRdb to the RACE reads, yields one record per CDR3 protein. The sample shows about 82,000 distinct CDR3 sequences, over 8.5% of them seen only once. The germline CDR1 and CDR2 sequences are SGHAT and FQNNGV. The CDR3 extends over 14 amino acids. The V gene end was trimmed by 6 bases and the J gene end by 7 bases; junction bases not matched to a gene: 9. This material consisted of whole blood, taken in connection with sensitization to the hapten diphenylcyclopropenone (DPC). The source is a woman aged 45-65 years with alopecia areata. Some clones in this sample may be carry-over from other donors' samples. The chain employs TRBV11-2 and TRBJ2-3; 8 bases fit TRBD2. The CDR3 DNA reads as TGTGCCAGCAGAGGATTGGTAGCGGGACATACGCAGTATTTT. Translated: CASRGLVAGHTQYF. Drawing the rest from reference TRBV11-2 and TRBJ2-3, the complete variable domain is EAGVAQSPRYKIIEKRQSVAFWCNPISGHATLYWYQQILGQGPKLLIQFQNNGVVDDSQLPKDRFSAERLKGVDSTLKIQPAKLEDSAVYLCASRGLVAGHTQYFGPGTRLTVL.